This T cell receptor beta chain was found in a study of blood T cell repertoires in COVID-19. As for the study in general: Sample material is recorded as cDNA or gDNA derived from T cells, B-cell-depleted T cells, or PBMCs.

Per the original methods: The authors estimated nucleated cell counts from reference gene primer amplification. TCRdb's table, derived via immunoSEQ multiplex PCR, lists solely in-frame clones and lacks some. That table supplies the V and J calls and clone size; D and trimming were determined from the DNA. This table has 200,000 to 300,000 clones, 88% appearing once. Participant ages covered about 18 to 90 years across about two dozen US areas. The study assigned cohorts using participant-reported clinical history. This CDR3 is built from 14 residues. Per germline, CDR1 SGHNT and CDR2 YYREEE (reference sequence). The ends were cut back, 7 bases at V and 2 bases at J, with 13 bases in the middle.

V usage is TRBV5-4 and J usage is TRBJ2-4; a weak D match, TRBD2 (5 bases). The clonotype was recovered from a woman between 40 and 50 years old with acute COVID-19. Sequencing was carried out using PBMCs or T cells enriched from blood (not recorded which). CDR3 in amino acids: CASSNPGTKNIQYF. The CDR3 DNA sequence: TGTGCCAGCTCGAATCCCGGGACCAAAAACATTCAGTACTTC.